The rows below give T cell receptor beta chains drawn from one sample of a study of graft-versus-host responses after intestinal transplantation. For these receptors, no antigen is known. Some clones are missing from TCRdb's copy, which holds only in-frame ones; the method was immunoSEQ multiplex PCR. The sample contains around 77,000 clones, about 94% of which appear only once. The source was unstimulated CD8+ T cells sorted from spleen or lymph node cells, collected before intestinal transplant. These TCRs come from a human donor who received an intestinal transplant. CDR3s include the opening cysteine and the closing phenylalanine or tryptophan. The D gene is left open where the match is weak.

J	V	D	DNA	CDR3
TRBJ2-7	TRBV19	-	TGTGCCAGTAGTACCAGGGGTTGGGGGGACTACGAGCAGTACTTC	CASSTRGWGDYEQYF
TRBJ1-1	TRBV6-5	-	TGTGCCAGCAGCTCCCGGCATTACACTGAAGCTTTCTTT	CASSSRHYTEAFF
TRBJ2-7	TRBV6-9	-	TGTGCCAGCAGCAAGCCAAGGGCAGGGTCCTACGAGCAGTACTTC	CASSKPRAGSYEQYF
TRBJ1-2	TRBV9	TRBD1	TGTGCCAGCAGCGCCGGGACAGATATAGTCTACACCTTC	CASSAGTDIVYTF
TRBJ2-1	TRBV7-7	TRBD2	TGTGCCAGCAGCTTTTTAGCGGGAGCTTCCTACAATGAGCAGTTCTTC	CASSFLAGASYNEQFF
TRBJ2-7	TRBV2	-	TGTGCCAGCAGTGAATTGGGGGGAGCGGCGATCTACGAGCAGTACTTC	CASSELGGAAIYEQYF
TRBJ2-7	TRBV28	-	TGTGCCAGCCAAGGAAGAACGCAGGGAGGTCCTACCTACGAGCAGTACTTC	CASQGRTQGGPTYEQYF
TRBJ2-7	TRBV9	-	TGTGCCAGCAGCGTAGGGATAGCCTACGAGCAGTACTTC	CASSVGIAYEQYF
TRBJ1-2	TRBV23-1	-	TGCGCCAGCAGTCAACGGGACCTATATGGCTACACCTTC	CASSQRDLYGYTF
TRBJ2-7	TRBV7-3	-	TGTGCCAGCAGCTTGAGTGGCCCCCCCTACGAGCAGTACTTC	CASSLSGPPYEQYF
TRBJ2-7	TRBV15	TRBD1	TGTGCCACCAGCAGAGATAAGTACGAGGGGGCGGGTTACGAGCAGTACTTC	CATSRDKYEGAGYEQYF
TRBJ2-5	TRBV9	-	TGTGCCAGCAGCGTAGGATCAGGGGCCCAAGAGACCCAGTACTTC	CASSVGSGAQETQYF
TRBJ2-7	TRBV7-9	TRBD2	TGTGCCAGCAGCTTAGTGTGGACTAGCGGAGATTACGAGCAGTACTTC	CASSLVWTSGDYEQYF
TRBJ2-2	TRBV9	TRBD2	TGTGCCAGCAGCGTAGGCGGGAGTGGCACCGGGGAGCTGTTTTTT	CASSVGGSGTGELFF
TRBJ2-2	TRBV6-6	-	TGTGCCAGCAGCCAGGGCACCGGGGAGCTGTTTTTT	CASSQGTGELFF